These 9 T cell receptor beta chains share one sample of origin, sequenced in a study of blood T cell repertoires in COVID-19. The assay was immunoSEQ multiplex PCR, and TCRdb's table has in-frame clones only and misses some. The data contain approximately 240,000 clones, roughly nine tenths of them singletons. The sequencing sample was made of peripheral blood. These receptors were obtained from a woman in her late teens or twenties who had recovered from COVID-19.

The chain recombines TRBV15 with TRBJ1-2; TRBD1 agrees at 7 bases. Germline V CDR1 and CDR2: LNHNV, YYDKDF (reference sequence). V dropped 5 bases and J dropped 1; count of bases not matched to a gene: 10. The CDR3 is 16 amino acids. CDR3: CATSASDRAINYGYTF. For the CDR3, the DNA is TGTGCCACCAGCGCGTCCGACAGGGCCATTAACTATGGCTACACCTTC.

This chain uses TRBV13 with TRBJ2-2; D call uncertain. Per the germline V gene, CDR1 is PRHDT and CDR2 is FYEKMQ (reference sequence). Trimming removed 0 bases at V and 7 bases at J, with 6 bases between. This CDR3 comprises 13 residues. DNA of the CDR3: TGTGCCAGCAGCTTAGGCCGAGACGGGGAGCTGTTTTTT. Translation gives CASSLGRDGELFF.

DNA for the CDR3: TGTGCCAGCAGTTTAACTACCGAGGCCCAGTACTTC. It codes for CASSLTTEAQYF. The genes are TRBV7-2 and TRBJ2-5, with no clear D. The CDR3 consists of 12 residues. Per germline, CDR1 SGHTA and CDR2 FQGNSA. V lost 6 bases to trimming and J lost 9 bases, with 14 bases between them.

The V call is TRBV30, the J call TRBJ1-2; D not resolved. The CDR3 consists of 14 residues. The V gene's germline CDR1 is GTSNPN and CDR2 SVGIG (reference sequence). With 2 bases removed from V and 4 bases from J, the gap between germline ends came to 14 bases. The CDR3 coding sequence is TGTGCCTGGAGTAGAACTTTGAGGGTCTATGGCTACACCTTC. It translates to CAWSRTLRVYGYTF. Complete variable domain (other parts from reference TRBV30 and TRBJ1-2): SQTIHQWPATLVQPVGSPLSLECTVEGTSNPNLYWYRQAAGRGLQLLFYSVGIGQISSEVPQNLSASRPQDRQFILSSKKLLLSDSGFYLCAWSRTLRVYGYTFGSGTRLTVV.

The genes are TRBV7-2 and TRBJ1-2; tentative D call: TRBD1 (6 bases). Trimming removed 5 bases at V and 7 bases at J, with 20 bases between. The CDR3 is made up of 15 amino acids. Germline assignment: CDR1 SGHTA and CDR2 FQGNSA. CDR3 nucleotides: TGTGCCAGCAGCCTGCAGAAGACAGGAGGCTTTGGCTACACCTTC. This sequence encodes CASSLQKTGGFGYTF.

The CDR3 region is CASSPGGSPGAFF. CDR3 nucleotides: TGTGCCAGCTCACCGGGGGGTTCCCCGGGGGCTTTCTTT. The V and J genes are TRBV18 and TRBJ1-1, with a possible D match to TRBD1 (5 bases). CDR3 length: 13 amino acids. From germline, CDR1 is KGHSH and CDR2 LQKENI. V shed 3 bases and J shed 11 bases, with 16 bases lying between them.

J is TRBJ1-1 and V is TRBV6-6; D call uncertain. CDR1 and CDR2 (germline): MNHNY, SVGAGI (reference sequence). This CDR3 has 13 amino acids. V was trimmed by 7 bases and J by 1 base, leaving 10 bases between them. CDR3 in amino acids: CASTVRRNTEAFF. The DNA of the CDR3 is TGTGCCAGCACGGTGAGAAGGAACACTGAAGCTTTCTTT.

As concerns this clone: Relative to the germline gene, one junction end is altered; a read error may explain this. The CDR3 sequence is CAAGTYIEQFF. For the CDR3, the DNA is TGTGCCGCCGGGACATACATTGAGCAGTTCTTC. The rearrangement links TRBV2 to TRBJ2-1, with D tentatively TRBD1 (6 bases). Per germline, CDR1 SNHLY and CDR2 FYNNEI. The CDR3 has 11 amino acids.

V is TRBV19 and J is TRBJ1-2, with 7 nucleotides matching TRBD1. Losses at the gene ends were 6 bases for V and 6 bases for J; bases not matched to a gene: 10. Germline loops: CDR1 LNHDA, CDR2 SQIVND (reference sequence). The CDR3 contains 14 residues. The CDR3 protein is CASRETGKLNGYTF. The CDR3 DNA reads as TGTGCCAGTAGGGAGACAGGGAAGTTAAATGGCTACACCTTC.